This T cell receptor beta chain was identified in a study of blood T cell repertoires in COVID-19. Turning to this clone: This same CDR3 is encoded by further DNA sequences in the sample.

In the authors' workflow: Reference gene primer amplification in the assay estimated nucleated cell counts. The repertoire was sequenced with immunoSEQ multiplex PCR; TCRdb's copy has only in-frame clones and lacks some. That table supplies the V and J calls and clone size; D and trimming were determined from the DNA. Altogether about 100,000 clones are present, 75% to 90% being singletons, with the ten largest covering about 34%. The length of the CDR3 is 13 residues. V dropped 3 bases and J dropped 3 bases, with 8 bases sitting between them. Germline CDR1 KGHSH, CDR2 LQKENI. Sequencing input: peripheral blood. The rearrangement uses TRBV18 and TRBJ1-1; no clear D. This TCR came from a woman older than 75 with acute or convalescent COVID-19. The CDR3 is CASSPRLDTEAFF. CDR3 coding DNA: TGTGCCAGCTCACCGAGGCTTGACACTGAAGCTTTCTTT.